This T cell receptor (beta chain) was captured by sequencing in a study of blood T cells in healthy people across ages. Study-level findings and limits: Percentage of naive T cells showed a strong correlation with TCR beta diversity.

For the second PCR, which ran for roughly 6 to 11 cycles, a sample-barcoded 5' primer and a J-beta primer mix were used. Using its own MiXCR run on the 5' RACE reads, TCRdb lists one record per CDR3 protein. The sample lists roughly 550,000 distinct CDR3 sequences, around 24% occurring once. This clonotype was counted a few times. Its target is not known. V lost 3 bases and J lost 4, with 22 bases in between. This CDR3 has 16 residues. CDR1 and CDR2 (germline): DFQATT, SNEGSKA (reference sequence). The same specimen was also included in a second study, on T cells of mothers and their children. In that study: For unrelated pairs as for related ones, thymic selection shapes TCR recombination output similarly. Mothers and children who were related shared slightly more overlap than unrelated pairs, but not significantly more.

Sequences were obtained from blood. The sequence was collected from a boy aged 10-17 years in good health. This chain uses TRBV20-1 with TRBJ2-7; D not resolved. In nucleotides, the CDR3 is TGCAGTGCTAGTGCTGGTCTCTCACACTATTCTTACGAGCAGTACTTC. Translation gives CSASAGLSHYSYEQYF.